This T cell receptor beta chain stems from a study of CD8+ T cells in alopecia areata. The germline V gene encodes CDR1 GTSNPN and CDR2 SVGIG (reference sequence). V trimming: 3 bases; J trimming: 5 bases; junction bases outside the gene matches: 2. This CDR3 has 12 residues. Peripheral blood, together with lesional scalp punch biopsies, was collected from alopecia areata patients. Sorted out of PBMCs were CD4+ T cells and CD8+ T cells. Findings and limits, study-wide: Normal scalp had lower clonality than lesional scalp, with alopecia totalis/universalis lesions showing this most strongly. Sharing of TCRs across patients appeared less clear than in mice, possibly for HLA-related reasons.

RNA was isolated and reverse transcribed to cDNA, the sequencing template. Profiled with immunoSEQ multiplex PCR; TCRdb holds only in-frame clones, not every one. Here the sample spans fewer than 200,000 clones, just under 60% being singletons. This clone was counted once. The antigen is unknown. The chain has TRBV30 and TRBJ2-5, with 8 bases aligning to TRBD2. The clonotype originates from a human donor with alopecia areata. Sequences were derived from CD4+ T cells sorted from blood, sampled at week 0. The CDR3 sequence is CAWSGGAETQYF. In DNA, the CDR3 is TGTGCCTGGAGCGGGGGGGCGGAGACCCAGTACTTC.